The clone carrying this TCR beta chain was observed a handful of times. Its antigen is not known. V was clipped by 3 bases and J by 3 bases; unmatched bases: 6. Looked up from germline, CDR1 is SGHVS and CDR2 is FNYEAQ. The CDR3 extends over 16 amino acids. MiXCR, run by TCRdb on the RT-PCR reads, gives a single entry per CDR3 protein. The sample consists of about 580,000 distinct CDR3 sequences, 12% to 15% of them appearing once. This record comes from a study of response to subunit inactivated influenza vaccine. Points from the study as a whole: It was the authors' suggestion that each seasonal influenza vaccination recruits few new T cells.

The sequence derives from a man in his fifties who received an inactivated influenza vaccine. The material sequenced was PBMCs from blood, taken 11 to 12 days after vaccination. The V and J genes are TRBV7-6 and TRBJ2-3; 10 bases align to TRBD2. The DNA of the CDR3 is TGTGCCAGCAGCTTCAGACTAGCGGGTGGGACAGATACGCAGTATTTT. The encoded protein is CASSFRLAGGTDTQYF.